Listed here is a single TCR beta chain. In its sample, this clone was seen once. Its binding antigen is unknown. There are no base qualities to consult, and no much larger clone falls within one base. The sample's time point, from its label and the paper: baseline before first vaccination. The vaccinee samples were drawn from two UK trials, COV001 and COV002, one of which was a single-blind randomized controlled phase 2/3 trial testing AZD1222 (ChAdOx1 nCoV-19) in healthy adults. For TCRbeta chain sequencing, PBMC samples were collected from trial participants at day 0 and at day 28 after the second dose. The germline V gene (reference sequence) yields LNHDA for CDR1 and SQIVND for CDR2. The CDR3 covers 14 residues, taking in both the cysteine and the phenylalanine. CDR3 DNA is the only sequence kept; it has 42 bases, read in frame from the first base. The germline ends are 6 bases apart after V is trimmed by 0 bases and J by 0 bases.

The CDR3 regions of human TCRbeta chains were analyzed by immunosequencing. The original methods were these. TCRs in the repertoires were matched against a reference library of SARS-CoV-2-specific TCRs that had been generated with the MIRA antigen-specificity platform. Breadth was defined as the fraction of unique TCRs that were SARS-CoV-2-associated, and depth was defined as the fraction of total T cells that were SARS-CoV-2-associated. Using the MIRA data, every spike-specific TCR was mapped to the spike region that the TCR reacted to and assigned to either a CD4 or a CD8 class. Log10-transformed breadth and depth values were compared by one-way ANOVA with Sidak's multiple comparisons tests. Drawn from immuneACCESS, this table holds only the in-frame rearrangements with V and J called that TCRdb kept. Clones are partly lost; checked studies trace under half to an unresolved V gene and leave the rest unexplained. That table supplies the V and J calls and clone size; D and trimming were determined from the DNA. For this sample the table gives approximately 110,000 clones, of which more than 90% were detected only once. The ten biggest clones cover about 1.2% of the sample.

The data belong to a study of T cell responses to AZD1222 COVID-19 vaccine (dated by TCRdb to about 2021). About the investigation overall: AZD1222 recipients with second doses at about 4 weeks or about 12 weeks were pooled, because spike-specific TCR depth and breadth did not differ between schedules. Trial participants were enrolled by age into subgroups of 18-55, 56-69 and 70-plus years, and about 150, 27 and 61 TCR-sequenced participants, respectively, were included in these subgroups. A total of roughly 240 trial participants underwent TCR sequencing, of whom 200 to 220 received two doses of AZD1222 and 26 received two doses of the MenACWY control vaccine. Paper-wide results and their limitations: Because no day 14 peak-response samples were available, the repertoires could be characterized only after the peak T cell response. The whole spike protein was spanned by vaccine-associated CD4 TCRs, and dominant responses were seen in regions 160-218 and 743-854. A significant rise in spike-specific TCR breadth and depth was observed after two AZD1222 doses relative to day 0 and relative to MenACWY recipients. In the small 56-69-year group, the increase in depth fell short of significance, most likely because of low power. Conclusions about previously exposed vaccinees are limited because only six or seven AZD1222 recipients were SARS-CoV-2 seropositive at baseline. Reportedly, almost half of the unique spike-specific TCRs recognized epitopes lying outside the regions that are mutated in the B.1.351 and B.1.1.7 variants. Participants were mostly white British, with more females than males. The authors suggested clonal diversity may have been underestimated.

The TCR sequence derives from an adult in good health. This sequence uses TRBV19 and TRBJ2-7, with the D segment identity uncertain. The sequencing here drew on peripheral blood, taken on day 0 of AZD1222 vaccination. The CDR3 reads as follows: CASSIDPSSYEQYF. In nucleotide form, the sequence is TGTGCCAGTAGTATAGATCCTAGCTCCTACGAGCAGTACTTC.